This TCR beta chain was obtained from a study of cytomegalovirus exposure and HLA in healthy donors (TCRdb year 2017). With respect to the entire study: A later analysis indicated that the 120 validation repertoires were generated on the platform also employed for the approximately 700 repertoires of the first cohort. The study aimed to test whether signatures of past pathogen exposure could be identified by cataloging public T cell receptors. Along with the approximately 620-subject first cohort, a separate validation cohort of around 120 different subjects was used. High-throughput TCR immunosequencing, statistical association of individual TCRs with disease status, and machine learning were combined to predict cytomegalovirus infection status.

Study-level results and caveats: The classifier was reported to diagnose cytomegalovirus status with high specificity and sensitivity in both the original and validation cohorts. According to the authors, the approach could potentially be generalized to other disease states and immunological phenotypes. In vitro tests confirmed that three of the cytomegalovirus-associated TCR beta chains recognize cytomegalovirus antigens. Subsequent analysis determined that TCRs grouped into clusters in the first cohort also showed a tendency toward co-occurrence across the 120 or so validation repertoires, and approximately 93% of cluster scores exceeded 0. A later analysis had no HLA typing for the validation cohort, so co-occurrence there was scored across all 110 or so repertoires. The study listed 150 to 200 TCR beta chains as associated with cytomegalovirus. Most TCR sequences were seen in very few donors, while some public TCRs were found in many individuals.

Library creation used the immunoSEQ multiplex PCR assay. The authors' pipeline ran thus. A statistical classification framework was built to diagnose cytomegalovirus status from the catalog of TCR beta chain sequences. Imported from immuneACCESS, the table was reduced by TCRdb to in-frame sequences with V and J called. These copies leave out some clones; in studies compared against another copy, an unresolved V gene accounts for under half, and the cause of the remainder is not known. That table supplies the V and J calls and clone size; D and trimming were determined from the DNA. The sample table shows 200,000 to 300,000 clones, and about 90% are seen once. Just over 3% of the sample is in the top ten clones. Concerning this clone itself: Its recognized antigen is unknown. The sample holds no much larger clone one base away, and base qualities are not on file.

The donors were included in the validation cohort of roughly 120 subjects, a group kept apart from the roughly 670-subject first cohort. Relative to germline, V is missing 1 base and J is missing 5 bases, with 3 bases of the junction outside any gene match. Taken from cysteine to phenylalanine, the CDR3 has 15 residues. The sequence is cut down to CDR3 DNA, 45 bases in frame from base 1. According to the germline V gene, CDR1 reads MGHRA and CDR2 reads YSYEKL. This chain is built from TRBV4-1 and TRBJ2-5; 11 bases in between match TRBD2. The sample consisted of PBMCs. The receptor comes from a woman aged 30 to 39 in good health and CMV-seronegative. CDR3 region: CASSQVAGGRETQYF. The DNA is as follows: TGCGCCAGCAGCCAAGTAGCGGGAGGGAGGGAGACCCAGTACTTC.